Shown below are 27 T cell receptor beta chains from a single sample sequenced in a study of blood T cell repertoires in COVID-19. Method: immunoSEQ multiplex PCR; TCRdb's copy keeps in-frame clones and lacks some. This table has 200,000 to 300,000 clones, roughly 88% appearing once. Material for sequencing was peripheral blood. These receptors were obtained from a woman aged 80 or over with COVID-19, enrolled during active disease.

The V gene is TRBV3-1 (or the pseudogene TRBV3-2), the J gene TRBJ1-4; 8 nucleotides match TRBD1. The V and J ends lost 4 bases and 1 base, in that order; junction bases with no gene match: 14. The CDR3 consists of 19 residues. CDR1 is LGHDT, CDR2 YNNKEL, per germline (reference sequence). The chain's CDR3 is CASSPGGSQGAQTNEKLFF. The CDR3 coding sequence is TGTGCCAGCAGCCCCGGAGGGTCCCAGGGGGCGCAAACTAATGAAAAACTGTTTTTT.

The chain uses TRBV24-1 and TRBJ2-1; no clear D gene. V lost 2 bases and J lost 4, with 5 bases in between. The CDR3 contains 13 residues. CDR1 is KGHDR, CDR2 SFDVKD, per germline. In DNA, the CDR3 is TGTGCCACCAGTGATTCCGGGTACAATGAGCAGTTCTTC. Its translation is CATSDSGYNEQFF.

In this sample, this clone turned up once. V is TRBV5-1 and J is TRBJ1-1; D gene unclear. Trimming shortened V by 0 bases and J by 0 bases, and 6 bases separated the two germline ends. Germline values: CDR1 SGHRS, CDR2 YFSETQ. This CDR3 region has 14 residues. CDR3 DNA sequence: TGCGCCAGCAGCTTGGACAGTTTGAACACTGAAGCTTTCTTT. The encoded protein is CASSLDSLNTEAFF.

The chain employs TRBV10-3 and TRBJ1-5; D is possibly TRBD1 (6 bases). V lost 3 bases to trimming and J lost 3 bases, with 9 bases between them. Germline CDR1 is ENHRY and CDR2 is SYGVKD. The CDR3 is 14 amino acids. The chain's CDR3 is CAISDYRDNQPQHF. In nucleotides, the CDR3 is TGTGCCATCAGTGACTACAGGGACAATCAGCCCCAGCATTTT.

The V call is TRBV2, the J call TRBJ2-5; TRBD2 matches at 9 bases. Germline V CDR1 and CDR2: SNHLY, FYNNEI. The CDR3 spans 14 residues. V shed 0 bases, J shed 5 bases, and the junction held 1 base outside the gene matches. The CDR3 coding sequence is TGTGCCAGCAGTGAAGCGCGGGAGGGGGAGACCCAGTACTTC. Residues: CASSEAREGETQYF.

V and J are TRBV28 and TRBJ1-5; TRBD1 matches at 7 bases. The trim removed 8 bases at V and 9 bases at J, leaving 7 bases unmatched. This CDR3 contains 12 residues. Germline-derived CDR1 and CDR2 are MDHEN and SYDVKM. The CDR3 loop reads CASGQAPGPQHF. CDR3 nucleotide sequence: TGTGCCAGCGGACAGGCCCCGGGGCCCCAGCATTTT.

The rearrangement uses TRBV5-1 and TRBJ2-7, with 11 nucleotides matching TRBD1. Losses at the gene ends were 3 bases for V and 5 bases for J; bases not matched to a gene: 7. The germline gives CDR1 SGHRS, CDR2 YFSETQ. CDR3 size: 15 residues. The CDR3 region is CASSSGQGASNEQYF. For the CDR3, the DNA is TGCGCCAGCAGCTCCGGACAGGGGGCGAGTAACGAGCAGTACTTC. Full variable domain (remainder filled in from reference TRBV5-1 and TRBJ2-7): KAGVTQTPRYLIKTRGQQVTLSCSPISGHRSVSWYQQTPGQGLQFLFEYFSETQRNKGNFPGRFSGRQFSNSRSEMNVSTLELGDSALYLCASSSGQGASNEQYFGPGTRLTVT.

DNA of the CDR3: TGTGCCAGCACCGTGAGGTTGTCGACTGAAGCTTTCTTT. It codes for CASTVRLSTEAFF. The chain couples TRBV12-3 or TRBV12-4 to TRBJ1-1; D gene ambiguous. CDR3 length equals 13 residues. Trimming took off 7 bases at V and 5 bases at J, with 14 bases between the two ends.

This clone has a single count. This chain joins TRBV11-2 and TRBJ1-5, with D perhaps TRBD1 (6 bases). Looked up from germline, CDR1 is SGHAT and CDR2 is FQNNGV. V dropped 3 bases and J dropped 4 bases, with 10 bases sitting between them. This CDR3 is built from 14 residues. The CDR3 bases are TGTGCCAGCAGCTTTAACAGGGTTAATCAGCCCCAGCATTTT. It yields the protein CASSFNRVNQPQHF.

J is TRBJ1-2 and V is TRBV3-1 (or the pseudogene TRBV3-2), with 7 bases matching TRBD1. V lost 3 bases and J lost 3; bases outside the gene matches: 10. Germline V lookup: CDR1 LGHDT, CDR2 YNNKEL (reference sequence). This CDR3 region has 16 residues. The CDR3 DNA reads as TGTGCCAGCAGCCAGGTAGATAGGGACAGAGACTATGGCTACACCTTC. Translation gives CASSQVDRDRDYGYTF.

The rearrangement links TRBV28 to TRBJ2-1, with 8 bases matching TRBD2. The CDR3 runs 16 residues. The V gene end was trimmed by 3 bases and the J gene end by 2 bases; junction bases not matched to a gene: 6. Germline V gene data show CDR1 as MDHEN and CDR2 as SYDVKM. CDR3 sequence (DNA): TGTGCCAGCAGTTTGGCGGGGGGCCTCCCCTACAATGAGCAGTTCTTC. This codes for CASSLAGGLPYNEQFF.

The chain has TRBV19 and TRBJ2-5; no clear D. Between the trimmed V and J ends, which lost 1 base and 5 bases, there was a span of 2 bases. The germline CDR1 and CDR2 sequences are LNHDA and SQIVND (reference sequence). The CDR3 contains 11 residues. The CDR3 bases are TGTGCCAGTAGTATAGCGGAGACCCAGTACTTC. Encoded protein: CASSIAETQYF.

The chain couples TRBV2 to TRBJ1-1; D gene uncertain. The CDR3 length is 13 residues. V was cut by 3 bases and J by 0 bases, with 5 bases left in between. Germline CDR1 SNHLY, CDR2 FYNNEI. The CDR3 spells CASSDEMNTEAFF. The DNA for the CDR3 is TGTGCCAGCAGTGATGAGATGAACACTGAAGCTTTCTTT.

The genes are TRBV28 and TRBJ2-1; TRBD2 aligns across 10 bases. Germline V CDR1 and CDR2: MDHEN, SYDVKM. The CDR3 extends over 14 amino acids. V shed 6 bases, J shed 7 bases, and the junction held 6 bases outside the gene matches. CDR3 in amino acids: CASSLAGARNEQFF. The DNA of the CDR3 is TGTGCCAGCAGCCTAGCGGGGGCGCGGAATGAGCAGTTCTTC.

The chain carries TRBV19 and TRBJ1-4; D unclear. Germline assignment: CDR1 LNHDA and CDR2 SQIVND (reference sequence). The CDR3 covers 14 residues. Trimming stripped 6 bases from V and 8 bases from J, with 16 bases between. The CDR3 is CASRAGSQKEKLFF. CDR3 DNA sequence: TGTGCCAGTAGGGCAGGCAGCCAAAAAGAAAAACTGTTTTTT.

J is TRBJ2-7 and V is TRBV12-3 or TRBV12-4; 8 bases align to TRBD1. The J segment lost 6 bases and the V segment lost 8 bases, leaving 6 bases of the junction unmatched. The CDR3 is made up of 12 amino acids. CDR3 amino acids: CASGGQATEQYF. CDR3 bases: TGTGCCAGCGGGGGACAGGCGACCGAGCAGTACTTC.

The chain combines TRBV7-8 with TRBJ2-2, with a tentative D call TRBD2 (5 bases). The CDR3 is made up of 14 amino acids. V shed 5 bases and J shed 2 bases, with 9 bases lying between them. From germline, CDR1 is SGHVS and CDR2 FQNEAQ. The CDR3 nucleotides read TGTGCCAGCAGCCGAGACTATAACACCGGGGAGCTGTTTTTT. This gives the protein CASSRDYNTGELFF.

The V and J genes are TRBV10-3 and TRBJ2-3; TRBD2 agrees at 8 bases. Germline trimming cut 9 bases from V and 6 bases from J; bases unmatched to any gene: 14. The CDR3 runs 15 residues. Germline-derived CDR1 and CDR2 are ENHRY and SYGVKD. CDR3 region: CAMAEGRGAPDTQYF. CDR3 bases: TGTGCCATGGCAGAGGGGCGGGGGGCCCCCGATACGCAGTATTTT.

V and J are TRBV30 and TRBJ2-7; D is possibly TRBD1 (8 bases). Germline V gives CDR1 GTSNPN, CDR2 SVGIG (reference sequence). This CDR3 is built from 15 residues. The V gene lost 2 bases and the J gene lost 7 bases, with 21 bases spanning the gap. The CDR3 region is CAWSKAGTGSWEQYF. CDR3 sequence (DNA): TGTGCCTGGAGTAAAGCGGGGACAGGCAGCTGGGAGCAGTACTTC.

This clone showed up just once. CDR3 in amino acids: CASSSIAGASYEQYF. The CDR3 region has the DNA TGTGCCAGCAGTTCGATAGCGGGGGCCTCCTACGAGCAGTACTTC. The rearrangement links TRBV27 to TRBJ2-7, with 9 bases fitting TRBD2. The V gene's germline CDR1 is MNHEY and CDR2 SMNVEV (reference sequence). Unmatched junction bases numbered 4, after V lost 4 bases and J lost 0 bases. The CDR3 consists of 15 residues.

CDR3 sequence (DNA): TGTGCCAGCAGTTACTCTGGGTCAGGCCTAGAGACCCAGTACTTC. It encodes CASSYSGSGLETQYF. The V and J genes are TRBV6-5 and TRBJ2-5; no clear D gene. This CDR3 has 15 amino acids. Germline V lookup: CDR1 MNHEY, CDR2 SVGAGI. The V end was cut by 0 bases, the J end by 4 bases, with 12 bases between.

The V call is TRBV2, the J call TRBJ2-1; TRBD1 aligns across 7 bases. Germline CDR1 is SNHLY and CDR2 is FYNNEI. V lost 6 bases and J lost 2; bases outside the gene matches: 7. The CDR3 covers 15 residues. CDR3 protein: CASSLRQGPYNEQFF. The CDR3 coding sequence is TGTGCCAGCAGCCTCCGACAGGGACCCTACAATGAGCAGTTCTTC.

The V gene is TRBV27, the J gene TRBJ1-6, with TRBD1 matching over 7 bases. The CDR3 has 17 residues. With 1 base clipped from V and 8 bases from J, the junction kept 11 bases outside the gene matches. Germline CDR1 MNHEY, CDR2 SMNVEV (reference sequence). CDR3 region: CASSLWPRGFIHSPLHF. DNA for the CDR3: TGTGCCAGCAGTTTATGGCCCAGGGGGTTCATACATTCACCCCTCCACTTT.

CDR3 residues: CASGTGVNQPQHF. The CDR3 nucleotides are TGTGCCAGCGGTACAGGGGTTAATCAGCCCCAGCATTTT. The chain uses TRBV6-5 and TRBJ1-5; 7 positions match TRBD1. CDR3 size: 13 residues. Germline loops: CDR1 MNHEY, CDR2 SVGAGI. V shed 8 bases and J 4 bases; nucleotides not matched to a gene: 5.

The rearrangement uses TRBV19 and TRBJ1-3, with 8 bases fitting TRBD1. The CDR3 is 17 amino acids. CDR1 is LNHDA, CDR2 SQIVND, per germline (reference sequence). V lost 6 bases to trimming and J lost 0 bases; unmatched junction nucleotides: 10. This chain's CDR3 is CASRNPGQASSGNTIYF. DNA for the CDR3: TGTGCCAGTAGGAATCCGGGACAGGCAAGCTCTGGAAACACCATATATTTT.

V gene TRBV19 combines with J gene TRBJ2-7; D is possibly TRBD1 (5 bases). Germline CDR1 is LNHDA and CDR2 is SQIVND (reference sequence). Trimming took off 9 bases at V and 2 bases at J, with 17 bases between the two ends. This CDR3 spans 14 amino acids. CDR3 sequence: CASRRQPQAYEQYF. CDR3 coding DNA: TGTGCCAGCCGCCGACAGCCCCAAGCCTACGAGCAGTACTTC.

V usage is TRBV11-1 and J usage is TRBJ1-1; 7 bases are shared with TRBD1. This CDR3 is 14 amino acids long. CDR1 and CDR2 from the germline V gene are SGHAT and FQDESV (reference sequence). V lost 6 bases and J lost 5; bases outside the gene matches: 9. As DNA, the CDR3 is TGTGCCAGCAGTGGAAGGGGGCTGGTTACTGAAGCTTTCTTT. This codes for CASSGRGLVTEAFF.